This T cell receptor beta chain was sequenced during a study of T cell responses to AZD1222 COVID-19 vaccine. Study-wide results and limits: A mostly white British donor set with more females was recruited, and clonal diversity was possibly underestimated. Repertoire collection took place solely once the T cell response had peaked. It was only 6 or 7 AZD1222 recipients who were seropositive at baseline.

Trimming stripped 5 bases from V and 1 base from J, with 13 bases between. CDR3 length: 15 amino acids. The germline V gene has CDR1 LNHDA and CDR2 SQIVND (reference sequence). Profiled with immunoSEQ multiplex PCR; TCRdb holds only in-frame clones, not every one. The sample holds just over 20,000 clones, 65% to 90% seen once. A word on this clone: As yet, its antigen is unknown.

The receptor was derived from an adult in good health. The V gene is TRBV19, the J gene TRBJ2-3, with D perhaps matching TRBD2 (7 bases). Material: peripheral blood, obtained on day 0 of AZD1222 vaccination. CDR3 in amino acids: CASSPGGGGTDTQYF. CDR3 nucleotides: TGTGCCAGTAGTCCGGGGGGCGGAGGCACAGATACGCAGTATTTT.